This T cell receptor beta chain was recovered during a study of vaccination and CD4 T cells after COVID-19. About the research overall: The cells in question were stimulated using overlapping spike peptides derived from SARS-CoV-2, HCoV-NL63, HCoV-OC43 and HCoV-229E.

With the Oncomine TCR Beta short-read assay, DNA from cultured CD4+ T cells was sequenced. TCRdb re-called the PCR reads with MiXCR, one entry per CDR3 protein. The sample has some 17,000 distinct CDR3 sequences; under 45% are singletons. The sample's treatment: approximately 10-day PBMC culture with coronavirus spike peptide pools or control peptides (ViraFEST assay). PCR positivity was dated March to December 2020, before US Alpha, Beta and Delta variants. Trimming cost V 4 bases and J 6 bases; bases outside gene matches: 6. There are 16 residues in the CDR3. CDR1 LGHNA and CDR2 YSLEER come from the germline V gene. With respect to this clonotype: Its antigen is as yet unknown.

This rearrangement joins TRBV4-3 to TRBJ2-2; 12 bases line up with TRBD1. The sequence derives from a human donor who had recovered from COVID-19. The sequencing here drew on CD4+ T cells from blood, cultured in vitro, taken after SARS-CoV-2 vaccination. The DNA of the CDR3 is TGCGCCAGCAGCCCCGGGACAGGGGGCGTTGCCGGGGAGCTGTTTTTT. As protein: CASSPGTGGVAGELFF.